This TCR beta chain was documented in a study of blood T cell repertoires in COVID-19. Study context: Acute and convalescent COVID-19 samples came from the United States, Italy and Spain.

TCRdb's copy holds only in-frame clones and misses some; the assay was immunoSEQ multiplex PCR. The data show 80,000 to 100,000 clones, with 90% to 95% seen just once and approximately 4.2% held by the top ten. V lost 3 bases to trimming and J lost 9 bases; unmatched junction nucleotides: 7. The CDR3 is made up of 14 amino acids. The germline V gene encodes CDR1 SEHNR and CDR2 FQNEAQ (reference sequence). This receptor was taken from a human donor with active COVID-19. The donor label of this sample is uncertain. The specimen was peripheral blood. The chain has TRBV7-9 and TRBJ1-2, with 10 bases matching TRBD1. CDR3 nucleotides: TGTGCCAGCAGCTTCGAGGACAGGGGGACGCGCTACACCTTC. As protein: CASSFEDRGTRYTF.